This is a list of T cell receptor beta chains from one sample in a study of cytomegalovirus exposure and HLA in healthy donors. Data came from immunoSEQ multiplex PCR; TCRdb stores just in-frame clones and leaves some out. The sample carries some 150,000 clones, approximately 90% recorded once. Sequencing was performed on PBMCs. These receptors were taken from a man younger than 35 in good health and CMV-seronegative. The CDR3 runs from the conserved cysteine through the conserved F or W. Fields, in order: clone size, J gene, V gene, D gene, CDR3 DNA, CDR3 protein. D genes are given only for firm matches. Size tells how often a clone was seen (once, few, many) or the class of an expanded clone, and some rows leave it out.

-,TRBJ2-1,TRBV27,TRBD2,TGTGCCAGCAGTAAAGTAGCGGGGGGCTCCTACAATGAGCAGTTCTTC,CASSKVAGGSYNEQFF
once,TRBJ1-1,TRBV9,TRBD1,TGTGCCAGCAGCGAGCAACAGGGGGTAACTGAAGCTTTCTTT,CASSEQQGVTEAFF
-,TRBJ1-1,TRBV5-1,-,TGCGCCAGCAGCTTGGGGGAGGGTGAAGCTTTCTTT,CASSLGEGEAFF
-,TRBJ2-6,TRBV5-1,-,TGCGCCAGCAGCTTGTTGGGCGCCAGCTCTGGGGCCAACGTCCTGACTTTC,CASSLLGASSGANVLTF
-,TRBJ1-2,TRBV10-3,-,TGTGCCATCAGCGCGGAGGGTGGCGGCTACACCTTC,CAISAEGGGYTF
once,TRBJ1-5,TRBV27,TRBD1,TGTGCCAGCAGACAGGGGGGTGGCAATCAGCCCCAGCATTTT,CASRQGGGNQPQHF
-,TRBJ1-2,TRBV28,TRBD1,TGTGCCAGCGGCAATGGACAGGGAGTGCTCGGCTACACCTTC,CASGNGQGVLGYTF
-,TRBJ1-2,TRBV7-9,-,TGTGCCAGCAGCGCGGGGGTGGGCACCTTC,CASSAGVGTF
-,TRBJ2-7,TRBV5-6,-,TGTGCCAGCAGCTTGTTCGGAGGTTACGAGCAGTACTTC,CASSLFGGYEQYF
-,TRBJ2-1,TRBV28,TRBD2,TGTGCCAGCAGTTCCCCGGGACTAGCGGGAGGATACAATGAGCAGTTCTTC,CASSSPGLAGGYNEQFF
-,TRBJ2-3,TRBV10-3,-,TGTGCCATCAGTGTTAAGGGCGGAGGTGTAGATACGCAGTATTTT,CAISVKGGGVDTQYF
-,TRBJ2-3,TRBV2,-,TGTGCCGGCCTCCGGGAGTCTAGCACAGATACGCAGTATTTT,CAGLRESSTDTQYF
-,TRBJ1-1,TRBV27,-,TGTGCCAGCAGACCAAGCTCTAAGGGGAAGATGAACACTGAAGCTTTCTTT,CASRPSSKGKMNTEAFF
-,TRBJ1-4,TRBV5-1,TRBD1,TGCGCCAGCAGCCCGGGAGGGACAGGGGCTAATGAAAAACTGTTTTTT,CASSPGGTGANEKLFF
-,TRBJ2-7,TRBV11-3,TRBD2,TGTGCCAGCAGCGAAGGGAGCGGGGTGGCCTACGAGCAGTACTTC,CASSEGSGVAYEQYF
-,TRBJ2-7,TRBV27,TRBD2,TGTGCCAGCAGATGGACTAGCCTCTCCTACGAGCAGTACTTC,CASRWTSLSYEQYF
-,TRBJ2-1,TRBV7-2,-,TGTGCCAGCAGCTTCACCACAGGGTTCCACAATGAGCAGTTCTTC,CASSFTTGFHNEQFF
-,TRBJ2-1,TRBV5-1,TRBD2,TGCGCCAGCAGCCGGACTCGCGGGGGGGGGTCCGGCAATGAGCAGTTCTTC,CASSRTRGGGSGNEQFF
few,TRBJ1-6,TRBV6-1,-,TGTGCCAGCAGTGAACTGAGGGGGATAGGCTCACCCCTCCACTTT,CASSELRGIGSPLHF
-,TRBJ2-2,TRBV6-1,TRBD1,TGTGCCGCACACAGGGGCGCGAACACCGGGGAGCTGTTTTTT,CAAHRGANTGELFF
-,TRBJ2-5,TRBV2,TRBD2,TGTGCCAGCAGTTGGTCTAGCGGGGAGGAGACCCAGTACTTC,CASSWSSGEETQYF
-,TRBJ2-2,TRBV2,-,TGTGCCAGCACCCCAGGAGGCGGGGAGCTGTTTTTT,CASTPGGGELFF
-,TRBJ2-4,TRBV5-1,TRBD1,TGCGCCAGCAGCTCGACAGGGGATTGGTACATTCAGTACTTC,CASSSTGDWYIQYF
-,TRBJ2-5,TRBV7-2,TRBD2,TGTGCCAGCAGCTTGGCAGCGGGAGTCCAAGAGACCCAGTACTTC,CASSLAAGVQETQYF
-,TRBJ2-1,TRBV6-1,-,TGTGCCAGCAGCCCTCCGACAGAATCTAATGAGCAGTTCTTC,CASSPPTESNEQFF
few,TRBJ1-6,TRBV6-1,TRBD1,TGTGCCAGCAGTGAAATGAGAGGGGGCGATTCACCCCTCCACTTT,CASSEMRGGDSPLHF
-,TRBJ2-7,TRBV10-3,-,TGTGCCATCAGTGACAGGGGAACGTGGTACGAGCAGTACTTC,CAISDRGTWYEQYF
-,TRBJ2-5,TRBV27,TRBD2,TGTGCCAGCAGTTTGGGAGCGGGGGGACTGTACCAAGAGACCCAGTACTTC,CASSLGAGGLYQETQYF
-,TRBJ2-3,TRBV4-1,TRBD2,TGCGCCAGCAGCGGAACGGGAGGGAGAGGGGATACGCAGTATTTT,CASSGTGGRGDTQYF
few,TRBJ1-2,TRBV28,TRBD1,TGTGCCAGCAGTCAGACAGGGGGTTATGGCTACACCTTC,CASSQTGGYGYTF
-,TRBJ2-5,TRBV2,-,TGTGCCAGCAGCCCAACAGGGTACTGGGGTGAGACCCAGTACTTC,CASSPTGYWGETQYF
few,TRBJ2-1,TRBV14,-,TGTGCCAGCAGCCGGTCGGTTAACAATGAGCAGTTCTTC,CASSRSVNNEQFF
once,TRBJ1-2,TRBV5-1,-,TGCGCCAGCAGCAAAGGGGCTAACTATGGCTACACCTTC,CASSKGANYGYTF
-,TRBJ1-2,TRBV6-1,-,TGTGCCAGCAGTGAACATACAGGACAATCCTCTGGCTACACCTTC,CASSEHTGQSSGYTF
-,TRBJ2-7,TRBV7-6,TRBD2,TGTGCCAGCAGCCTAATCCTGGGGGGGGCCTACGAGCAGTACTTC,CASSLILGGAYEQYF
-,TRBJ2-7,TRBV28,TRBD1,TGTGCCAGCACCCGGGGACAGGGGCACTACGAGCAGTACTTC,CASTRGQGHYEQYF
-,TRBJ2-3,TRBV28,-,TGTGCCAGCAGTCCCTCAGATAAAACAGATACGCAGTATTTT,CASSPSDKTDTQYF
-,TRBJ2-6,TRBV2,TRBD1,TGTGCCAGCAGAATCTTCCGGGACAGGGCGGGCTCTGGGGCCAACGTCCTGACTTTC,CASRIFRDRAGSGANVLTF
-,TRBJ2-5,TRBV28,TRBD1,TGTGCCAGCAGTTTGGCGGGACAGGGCTTGGAGACCCAGTACTTC,CASSLAGQGLETQYF
once,TRBJ2-1,TRBV18,TRBD1,TGTGCCAGCTCACCCGGGACAGACCGAAATGAGCAGTTCTTC,CASSPGTDRNEQFF
-,TRBJ1-1,TRBV25-1,-,TGTGCCAGCAGTGAATTCTCAGGGTGGGGTGAAGCTTTCTTT,CASSEFSGWGEAFF
-,TRBJ2-6,TRBV29-1,-,TGCAGCGTTGAAGCTACAGACAGCTCTGGGGCCAACGTCCTGACTTTC,CSVEATDSSGANVLTF
-,TRBJ1-1,TRBV18,-,TGTGCCAGCTCACCGCCGGGACTAACTATCACTGAAGCTTTCTTT,CASSPPGLTITEAFF
-,TRBJ2-2,TRBV6-6,-,TGTGCCAGCAGCCGACTTCCGAACACCGGGGAGCTGTTTTTT,CASSRLPNTGELFF
-,TRBJ2-7,TRBV5-4,TRBD1,TGTGCCAGCAGGGTCGGGACAGCGACCTACGAGCAGTACTTC,CASRVGTATYEQYF
-,TRBJ1-4,TRBV30,-,TGTGCCTGGAGTGTTAGGGGACAAGATAATGAAAAACTGTTTTTT,CAWSVRGQDNEKLFF
-,TRBJ1-6,TRBV5-1,-,TGCGCCAGCAATGAGGGTGAGGCCTCACCCCTCCACTTT,CASNEGEASPLHF
-,TRBJ2-4,TRBV5-6,TRBD2,TGTGCCAGCAGACTTAGGACTAGCGGAGGGATGGGGATTCAGTACTTC,CASRLRTSGGMGIQYF
-,TRBJ2-3,TRBV5-1,-,TGCGCCAGCCAACTAGCCCCTAGCACAGATACGCAGTATTTT,CASQLAPSTDTQYF
-,TRBJ2-1,TRBV5-1,TRBD2,TGCGCCAGCAGAAACGGACTAGCGGGAGATATAGATGAGCAGTTCTTC,CASRNGLAGDIDEQFF
-,TRBJ2-7,TRBV20-1,-,TGCAGTGCGAGCTACGAGCAGTACTTC,CSASYEQYF
once,TRBJ1-5,TRBV27,TRBD1,TGTGCCAGCCGGGACAGGGGACAGCCCCAGCATTTT,CASRDRGQPQHF
-,TRBJ2-7,TRBV11-1,TRBD2,TGTGCCAGCAGCTTAGGCGGGGGCGAGCAGTACTTC,CASSLGGGEQYF
-,TRBJ2-1,TRBV6-5,-,TGTGCCAGCGGTCGGAGTTTGTCCTACAATGAGCAGTTCTTC,CASGRSLSYNEQFF
-,TRBJ2-7,TRBV29-1,TRBD1,TGCAGCGTTGTCTGGACAGGGTCCTACGAGCAGTACTTC,CSVVWTGSYEQYF
-,TRBJ1-1,TRBV27,TRBD1,TGTGCCAGCACCCGGGACAGCCTGAACACTGAAGCTTTCTTT,CASTRDSLNTEAFF
-,TRBJ2-2,TRBV29-1,TRBD1,TGCAGCGTTGAGTGGGGACAGGGGGTGAGGACCGGGGAGCTGTTTTTT,CSVEWGQGVRTGELFF
-,TRBJ2-7,TRBV19,-,TGTGCCAGTAGTACGGGAGACTCCTACGAGCAGTACTTC,CASSTGDSYEQYF
-,TRBJ2-2,TRBV19,TRBD1,TGTGCCAGTAGTCGTCAGGGGGCTACCGGGGAGCTGTTTTTT,CASSRQGATGELFF